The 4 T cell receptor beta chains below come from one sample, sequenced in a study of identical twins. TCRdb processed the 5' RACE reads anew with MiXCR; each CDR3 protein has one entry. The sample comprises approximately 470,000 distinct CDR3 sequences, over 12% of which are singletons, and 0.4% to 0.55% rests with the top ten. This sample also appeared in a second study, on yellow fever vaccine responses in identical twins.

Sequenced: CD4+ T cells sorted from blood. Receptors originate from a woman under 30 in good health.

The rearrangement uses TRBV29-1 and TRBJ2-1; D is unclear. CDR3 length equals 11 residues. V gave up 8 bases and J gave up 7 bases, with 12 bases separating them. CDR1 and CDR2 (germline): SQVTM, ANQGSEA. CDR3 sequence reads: CSTGRGNEQFF. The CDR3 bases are TGCAGCACTGGACGAGGTAATGAGCAGTTCTTC.

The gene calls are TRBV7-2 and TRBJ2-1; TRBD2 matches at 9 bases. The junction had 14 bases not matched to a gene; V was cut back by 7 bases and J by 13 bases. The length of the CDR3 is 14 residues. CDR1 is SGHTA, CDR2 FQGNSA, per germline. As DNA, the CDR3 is TGTGCCAGCACCCCGGCGGGAGCGGGAGGAAGTCAGTTCTTC. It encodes CASTPAGAGGSQFF.

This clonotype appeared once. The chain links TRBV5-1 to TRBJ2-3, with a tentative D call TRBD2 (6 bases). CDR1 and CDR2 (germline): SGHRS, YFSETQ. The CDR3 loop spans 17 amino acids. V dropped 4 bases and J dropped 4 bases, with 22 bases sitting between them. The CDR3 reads CASSTGTCGYLSDTQYF. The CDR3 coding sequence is TGCGCCAGCAGCACCGGGACTTGCGGGTATCTGTCAGATACGCAGTATTTT.

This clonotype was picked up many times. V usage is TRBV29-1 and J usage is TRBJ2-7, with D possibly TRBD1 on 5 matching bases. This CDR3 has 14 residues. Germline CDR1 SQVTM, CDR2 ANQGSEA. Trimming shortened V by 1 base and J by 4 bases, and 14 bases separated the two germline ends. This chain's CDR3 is CSVEAAGIGYEQYF. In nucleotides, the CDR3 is TGCAGCGTTGAAGCCGCAGGGATAGGGTACGAGCAGTACTTC.